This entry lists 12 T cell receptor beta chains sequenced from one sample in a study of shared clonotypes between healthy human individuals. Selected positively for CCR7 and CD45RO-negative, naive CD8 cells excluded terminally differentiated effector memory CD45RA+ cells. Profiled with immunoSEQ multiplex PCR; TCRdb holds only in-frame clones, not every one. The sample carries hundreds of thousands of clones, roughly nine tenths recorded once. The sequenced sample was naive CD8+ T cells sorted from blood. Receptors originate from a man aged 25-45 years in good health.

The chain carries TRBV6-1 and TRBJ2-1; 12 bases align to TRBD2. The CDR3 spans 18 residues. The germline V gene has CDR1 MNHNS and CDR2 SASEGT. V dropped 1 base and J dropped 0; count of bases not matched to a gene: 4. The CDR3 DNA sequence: TGTGCCAGCAGTGAAGTGCCTAGCGGGAGGGCCTCCTACAATGAGCAGTTCTTC. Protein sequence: CASSEVPSGRASYNEQFF.

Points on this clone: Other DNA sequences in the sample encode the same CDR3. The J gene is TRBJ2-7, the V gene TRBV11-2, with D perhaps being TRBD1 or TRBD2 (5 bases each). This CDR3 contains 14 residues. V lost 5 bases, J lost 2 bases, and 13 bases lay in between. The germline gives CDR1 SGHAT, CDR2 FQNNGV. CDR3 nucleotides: TGTGCCAGCAGCCTCCAGGGAGCACCCTACGAGCAGTACTTC. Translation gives CASSLQGAPYEQYF.

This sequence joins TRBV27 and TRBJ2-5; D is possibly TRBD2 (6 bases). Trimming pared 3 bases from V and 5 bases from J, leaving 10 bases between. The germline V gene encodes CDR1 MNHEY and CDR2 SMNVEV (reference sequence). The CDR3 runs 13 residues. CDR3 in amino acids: CASSFGSLETQYF. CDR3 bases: TGTGCCAGCAGTTTCGGGAGTTTGGAGACCCAGTACTTC.

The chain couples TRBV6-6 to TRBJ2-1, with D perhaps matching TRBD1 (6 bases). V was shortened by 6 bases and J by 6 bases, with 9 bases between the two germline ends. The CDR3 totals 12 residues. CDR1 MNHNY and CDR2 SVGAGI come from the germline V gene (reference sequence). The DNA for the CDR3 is TGTGCCAGCAGCCCGGACAGCAATGAGCAGTTCTTC. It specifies CASSPDSNEQFF.

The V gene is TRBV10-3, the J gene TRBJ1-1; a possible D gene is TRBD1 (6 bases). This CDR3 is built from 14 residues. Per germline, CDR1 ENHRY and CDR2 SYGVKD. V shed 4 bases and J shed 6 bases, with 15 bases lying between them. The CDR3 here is CAISGTGTSSEAFF. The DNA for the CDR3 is TGTGCCATCAGTGGAACAGGGACTTCATCTGAAGCTTTCTTT.

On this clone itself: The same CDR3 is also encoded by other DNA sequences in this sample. For the CDR3, the DNA is TGTGCCAGCAGCTTAGGATTCAGCTACGAGCAGTACTTC. It translates to CASSLGFSYEQYF. This chain links TRBV7-9 with TRBJ2-7; no clear D gene. The CDR3 is 13 residues long. Germline V CDR1 and CDR2: SEHNR, FQNEAQ (reference sequence). Trimming pared 1 base from V and 3 bases from J, leaving 7 bases between. The entire variable domain, with the rest obtained from reference TRBV7-9 and TRBJ2-7, is as follows: DTGVSQNPRHKITKRGQNVTFRCDPISEHNRLYWYRQTLGQGPEFLTYFQNEAQLEKSRLLSDRFSAERPKGSFSTLEIQRTEQGDSAMYLCASSLGFSYEQYFGPGTRLTVT.

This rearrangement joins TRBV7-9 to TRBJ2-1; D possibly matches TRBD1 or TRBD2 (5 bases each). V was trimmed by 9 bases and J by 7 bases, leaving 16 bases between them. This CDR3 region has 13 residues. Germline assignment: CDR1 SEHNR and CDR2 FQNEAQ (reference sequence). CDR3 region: CASGDPSRNEQFF. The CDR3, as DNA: TGTGCCAGTGGGGACCCGAGCAGGAATGAGCAGTTCTTC.

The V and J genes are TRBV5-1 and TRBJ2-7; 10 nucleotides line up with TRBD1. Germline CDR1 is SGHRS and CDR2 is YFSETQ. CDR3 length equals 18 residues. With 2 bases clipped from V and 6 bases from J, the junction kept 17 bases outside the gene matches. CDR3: CASSLIPGQGFESGEQYF. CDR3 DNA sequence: TGCGCCAGCAGCTTAATTCCGGGACAGGGGTTTGAATCTGGCGAGCAGTACTTC.

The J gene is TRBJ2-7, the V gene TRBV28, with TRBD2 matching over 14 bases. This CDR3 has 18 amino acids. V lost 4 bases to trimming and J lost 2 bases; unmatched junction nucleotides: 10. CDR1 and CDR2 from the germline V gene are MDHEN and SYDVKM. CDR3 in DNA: TGTGCCAGCAGTTCGGGACTAGCGGGAGAGGCGTTCCCCTACGAGCAGTACTTC. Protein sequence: CASSSGLAGEAFPYEQYF.

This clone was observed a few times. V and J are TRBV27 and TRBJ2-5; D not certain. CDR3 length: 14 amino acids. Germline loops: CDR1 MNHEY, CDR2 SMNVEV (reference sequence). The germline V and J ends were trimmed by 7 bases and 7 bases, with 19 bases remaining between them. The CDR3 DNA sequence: TGTGCCAGCAAGGTGTCACAGCCCCTAGGGACCCAGTACTTC. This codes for CASKVSQPLGTQYF.

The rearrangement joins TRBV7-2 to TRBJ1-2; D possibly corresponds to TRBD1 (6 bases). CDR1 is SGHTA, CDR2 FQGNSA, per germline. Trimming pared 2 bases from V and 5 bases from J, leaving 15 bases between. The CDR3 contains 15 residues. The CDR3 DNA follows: TGTGCCAGCAGCTTAAACCCCAGGGGTTTATATGGCTACACCTTC. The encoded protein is CASSLNPRGLYGYTF.

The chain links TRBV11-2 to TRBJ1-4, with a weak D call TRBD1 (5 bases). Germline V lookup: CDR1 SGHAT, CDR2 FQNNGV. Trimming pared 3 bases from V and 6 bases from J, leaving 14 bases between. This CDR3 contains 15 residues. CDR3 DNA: TGTGCCAGCAGCTTCTTACGGGACCCGGATGAAAAACTGTTTTTT. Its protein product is CASSFLRDPDEKLFF.